One and the same sample provided the 6 T cell receptor beta chains below, sequenced in a study of T cells in narcolepsy. Some clones are missing from TCRdb's copy, which holds only in-frame ones; the method was immunoSEQ multiplex PCR. The sample includes over 30,000 clones, over 75% seen only once; the top ten take approximately 1.5%. The sequencing input was CD45RA- memory CD4+ T cells from PBMCs. Receptors originate from a human donor with narcolepsy.

Written as DNA, the CDR3 is TGTGCCAGCAAAGTTGGGACTAGCGAGGGCGAGCAGTACTTC. Translating gives CASKVGTSEGEQYF. The chain is built from TRBV2 and TRBJ2-5; 10 positions agree with TRBD2. The DNA end favors TRBJ2-7, so the J call may be wrong. Per the germline V gene, CDR1 is SNHLY and CDR2 is FYNNEI. This CDR3 spans 14 amino acids.

J is TRBJ2-3 and V is TRBV30; D gene ambiguous. V was clipped by 3 bases and J by 10 bases, with 17 bases between them. Per the germline V gene, CDR1 is GTSNPN and CDR2 is SVGIG (reference sequence). This CDR3 has 13 amino acids. The CDR3 coding sequence is TGTGCCTGGAGCCTGGGAACCCCTGGGTCGCAGTATTTT. Encoded protein: CAWSLGTPGSQYF.

This chain links TRBV4-1 with TRBJ2-5, with D maybe TRBD1 (6 bases). The length of the CDR3 is 12 residues. CDR1 and CDR2 from the germline V gene are MGHRA and YSYEKL. Trimming shortened V by 1 base and J by 13 bases, and 13 bases separated the two germline ends. The CDR3 nucleotides are TGCGCCAGCAGCCAAGCCCAGGGGCCCATGTACTTC. As protein: CASSQAQGPMYF.

The genes are TRBV6-5 and TRBJ2-7; D is unclear. Trimming shortened V by 2 bases and J by 2 bases, and 16 bases separated the two germline ends. The CDR3 has 16 amino acids. Germline lookup yields CDR1 MNHEY and CDR2 SVGAGI. This CDR3 reads CASSYSLRDVTYEQYF. The DNA for the CDR3 is TGTGCCAGCAGTTACAGCCTTCGCGACGTTACCTACGAGCAGTACTTC.

V gene TRBV7-8 combines with J gene TRBJ1-5, with 7 bases identical to TRBD1. From germline, CDR1 is SGHVS and CDR2 FQNEAQ. This CDR3 is built from 15 residues. V was pared by 5 bases and J by 3 bases, with 7 bases of the junction left unmatched. CDR3 protein: CASSPRQGPNQPQHF. CDR3 bases: TGTGCCAGCAGCCCCCGACAGGGACCCAATCAGCCCCAGCATTTT.

The rearrangement joins TRBV5-1 to TRBJ2-2; no clear D. The CDR3 contains 14 residues. V lost 5 bases and J lost 2, with 10 bases in between. Germline CDR1 SGHRS, CDR2 YFSETQ. The CDR3: CASSFGPNTGELFF. Here the CDR3 DNA reads TGCGCCAGCAGTTTTGGACCAAACACCGGGGAGCTGTTTTTT.